This T cell receptor beta chain was obtained from a study of T cells after posttransplantation cyclophosphamide listed by TCRdb under 2016. The study in broad terms: Using TRB sequencing, the study followed how the T cell repertoire rebuilt after myeloablative bone marrow transplantation with posttransplantation cyclophosphamide given as GVHD prophylaxis. Because TRA and TRB clonality correlated tightly in some ten samples, later TCR analyses were limited to TRB. TRB sequencing was also done on up to 3 additional blood samples from 2 to 5.2 years after transplant in 3 patients, and on pretransplant blood from several patients. Antigen receptor sequencing was done on samples from around 32 PTCy-treated patients and from approximately 16 related bone marrow donors of those patients. Public TRB sequences were checked against a database of over 3,500 sequences associated with responses to pathogens, tumor antigens, self-antigens and alloantigens. Blood from all 30 or so PTCy patients who had 1-year posttransplant specimens underwent TRB sequencing. Overall study outcomes, separate from this receptor: Donor-recipient similarity was low at 1-2 months but increased during the first year, and donor CD8+ memory clones often dominated later blood repertoires. Across 45 to 50 patients, TRB clonality was highly associated with recipient CMV seropositivity and CMV reactivation, and PTCy diversity was similar to diversity in CNI/methotrexate controls. The TRB repertoires of T cells infiltrating skin or GI tract showed only limited overlap with the TRB repertoires of T cells in blood.

The CDR3 runs 13 residues from the cysteine to the phenylalanine. CDR3 DNA is the only sequence kept; it has 39 bases, read in frame from the first base. CDR1 and CDR2 were assigned from the germline V gene (reference sequence) as SGHAT and FQDESV. Trimming takes 3 bases off V and 4 bases off J; junction bases not matched to a gene: 2. What the treatment or condition label conveys for this sample: high-dose cyclophosphamide on days +3 and +4 as single-agent GVHD prophylaxis. For conditioning, the PTCy patients got busulfan and fludarabine, then a related or unrelated marrow graft, followed by cyclophosphamide on days +3 and +4. The PTCy-treated patients were enrolled in a prospective multi-institutional clinical trial. Peripheral blood and bone marrow mononuclear cells were isolated by Ficoll-Hypaque density centrifugation and were cryopreserved. CD4+ and CD8+ T cells, including naive and memory subsets, were sorted by FACS on a FACSAria II.

Genomic DNA was the input for TRB sequencing, which was run either with the immunoSEQ assay at survey resolution or with the hsTCRB kit. In the paper's pipeline: The immunoSEQ software was used for initial read processing, and the LymphoSeq R package was used for repertoire analyses. Clonality was computed as 1 minus normalized Shannon entropy; Gini coefficient was also calculated for each TRB dataset. Phenotypes of unsorted samples were inferred by mapping TRB sequences from sorted subsets of the recipient or donor onto the same recipient's unsorted samples. Not all clones reach the TCRdb copy of this immuneACCESS table, which keeps in-frame sequences only. Checked studies attribute under half of the gap to unresolved V genes and leave the rest unexplained. V, J and clone size reflect that table, while D and trimming were determined from the DNA. The sample data list approximately 17,000 clones, and roughly 81% of these were observed just once. Of the sample, under 35% is held by the ten largest clones.

A remark on this clone: What this receptor recognizes is not known. Per-nucleotide qualities are absent, and no much larger clonotype sits a single base away.

The chain is assembled from TRBV11-1 and TRBJ1-1; the junction holds 7 bases that match TRBD1. The TCR was taken from a female patient in her forties or fifties who received an allogeneic stem cell transplant from a related donor, was CMV-positive, and had no GVHD. After a transplant, the donor of the graft may account for some T cells. The sample here was CD8+ T cells sorted from PBMCs, taken just over 1,900 days after a stem cell transplant with posttransplant cyclophosphamide. Here the CDR3 is given as CASSFSGGTEAFF. The DNA sequence is as follows: TGTGCCAGCAGCTTCTCAGGGGGCACTGAAGCTTTCTTT. The reference TRBV11-1 and TRBJ1-1 proteins fill in what lies around the CDR3, so the full variable domain reads EAEVAQSPRYKITEKSQAVAFWCDPISGHATLYWYRQILGQGPELLVQFQDESVVDDSQLPKDRFSAERLKGVDSTLKIQPAELGDSAMYLCASSFSGGTEAFFGQGTRLTVV.